Given below is one T cell receptor (beta chain) in context. It has no known antigen specificity. No clone much larger than this one lies a single base away; base qualities are absent. The collaborating institutions used their own protocols to collect whole blood in K2EDTA tubes. For TCRbeta analysis, collaborators shipped samples as frozen whole blood, isolated PBMCs, or DNA extracted from either of those sample types. TCRbeta CDR3 regions were amplified from genomic DNA using the immunoSEQ Assay, a bias-controlled multiplex PCR. Per the authors' processing: The number of nucleated cells in each sample was estimated from the amplification of reference gene primers within the assay. To quantify the absolute abundance of each unique TCRbeta CDR3 rearrangement, sequence reads were collapsed and filtered. For each sample, productive Simpson clonality was calculated as the square root of Simpson's diversity index across productive rearrangements. Held by TCRdb, this immuneACCESS table contains in-frame sequences only and omits some clones. Under half of the omission traces to an unresolved V gene where checked; the cause of the rest is unknown. V and J calls plus clone size are reproduced from that table; the DNA served to infer D and trimming. The sample table lists fewer than 85,000 clones, roughly nine tenths of them with a count of one. The top ten constitute about 8.2% of the sample.

Spanning cysteine to phenylalanine, the CDR3 consists of 12 amino acids. CDR3 DNA only is kept here, 36 bases in frame from base 1. The trim is 2 bases for V and 8 bases for J, with a gap of 9 bases between the germline ends. CDR1 and CDR2 are read off the germline V gene as MNHEY and SVGEGT. The data are from a study of blood T cell repertoires in COVID-19 (TCRdb year 2020). Context from the whole study: The collaborator samples originated in the United States, Italy and Spain and spanned the acute and convalescent phases of COVID-19. Sample metadata almost always included a de-identified subject ID, COVID-19 status, age in years and sex. The samples were drawn from the first 160 participants of the ongoing ImmuneRACE study and from some 1,300 subjects provided by 6 global collaborators. The material from the prospective study consisted of cDNA or gDNA derived from T cells, B-cell-depleted T cells, or PBMCs. The repertoires were made available in a free public database intended to serve as a resource for research on the immune response to SARS-CoV-2. The dataset comprised deeply sampled blood TCRbeta repertoires from subjects exposed to, actively infected with, or recovered from COVID-19. Where HLA class I and class II types were available, the types were taken from metadata supplied by the sample provider, not from assay-based typing. Summary of the overall study and its limitations: How much clinical and demographic metadata was included differed by source and by participant, and the metadata was provided uncurated.

This TCR was sampled from a human donor in a cohort sampled during active COVID-19. Input material: peripheral blood. This chain is built from TRBV6-2 or TRBV6-3 and TRBJ1-2, with the D segment identity uncertain. The CDR3 protein sequence reads: CASSYSWSGYTF. Here is the DNA: TGTGCCAGCAGTTACAGCTGGAGCGGCTACACCTTC.